This TCR beta chain originates from a study of T cells in pancreatic ductal adenocarcinoma. Study findings and constraints: Compared with tumor, blood showed more total productive templates and around 8-fold more clonotypes.

Surgery without prior neoadjuvant therapy was the treatment of the selected pancreatic ductal adenocarcinoma patients. Profiled with immunoSEQ multiplex PCR; TCRdb holds only in-frame clones, not every one. The data hold under 2,500 clones, with roughly 84% observed a single time. Germline CDR1 reads MGHDK; CDR2 reads SYGVNS. The CDR3 contains 15 residues. V gave up 1 base and J gave up 2 bases, with 10 bases separating them. About this clone itself: Its target is unknown.

This rearrangement joins TRBV25-1 to TRBJ2-3; D ambiguous. The TCR comes from a human donor with pancreatic ductal adenocarcinoma. The sequenced sample consisted of pancreatic tumor tissue. DNA for the CDR3: TGTGCCAGCAGTGAATTTGCAGGAAACACAGATACGCAGTATTTT. Its protein is CASSEFAGNTDTQYF.